These T cell receptor beta chains were read from a single sample in a study of TIL therapy for anti-PD-1-resistant metastatic lung cancer. The repertoire was sequenced with immunoSEQ multiplex PCR; TCRdb's copy has only in-frame clones and lacks some. The table has about 32,000 clones, about 70% seen once. Sample: blood, taken at baseline. These receptors were collected from a woman aged 30-79 years with non-small cell lung cancer. Both conserved end residues are part of each CDR3. A D gene is named only where the DNA matches it firmly. Some rows mark clone size as missing; the rest say once, few, many or name a class of expanded clone.

CAAGRDGIGHTEAFF,TGTGCCGCGGGCAGGGATGGTATAGGGCACACTGAAGCTTTCTTT,TRBV2,TRBJ1-1,.,once
CASRPGQVPLYGYTF,TGTGCCAGCAGACCCGGACAGGTGCCCCTTTATGGCTACACCTTC,TRBV6-5,TRBJ1-2,TRBD1,.
CSVGSSPGELYNEQFF,TGCAGCGTTGGGAGTTCCCCGGGGGAGCTATACAATGAGCAGTTCTTC,TRBV29-1,TRBJ2-1,.,few
CASSSLLRPDTQYF,TGTGCCAGCAGCTCCCTCTTGCGCCCAGATACGCAGTATTTT,TRBV7-9,TRBJ2-3,.,.
CASSEALVIGGGANVLTF,TGTGCCAGCAGTGAAGCCCTCGTTATTGGTGGTGGGGCCAACGTCCTGACTTTC,TRBV2,TRBJ2-6,.,.
CASRELAGGGNEQFF,TGTGCCAGCAGGGAACTAGCGGGAGGCGGCAATGAGCAGTTCTTC,TRBV7-8,TRBJ2-1,TRBD2,.
CSVELPGAQWDEQYF,TGCAGCGTTGAATTGCCGGGGGCCCAGTGGGATGAGCAGTACTTC,TRBV29-1,TRBJ2-7,.,.
CASSPLGGQYTEAFF,TGTGCCAGCAGTCCCCTCGGGGGACAGTACACTGAAGCTTTCTTT,TRBV6-6,TRBJ1-1,TRBD1,.
CASSPWGEGPYEQYF,TGTGCCAGCAGTCCGTGGGGGGAGGGCCCCTACGAGCAGTACTTC,TRBV6-1,TRBJ2-7,TRBD2,.
CASSRTGVGNEQYF,TGTGCCAGCAGTAGGACGGGCGTGGGAAACGAGCAGTACTTC,TRBV2,TRBJ2-7,.,few
CASSPTDGNQPQHF,TGTGCCAGCTCACCGACAGATGGCAATCAGCCCCAGCATTTT,TRBV18,TRBJ1-5,.,.
CASSQGPSDFFAFF,TGCGCCAGCAGCCAAGGGCCCAGCGACTTTTTCGCTTTCTTT,TRBV4-1,TRBJ1-1,.,few